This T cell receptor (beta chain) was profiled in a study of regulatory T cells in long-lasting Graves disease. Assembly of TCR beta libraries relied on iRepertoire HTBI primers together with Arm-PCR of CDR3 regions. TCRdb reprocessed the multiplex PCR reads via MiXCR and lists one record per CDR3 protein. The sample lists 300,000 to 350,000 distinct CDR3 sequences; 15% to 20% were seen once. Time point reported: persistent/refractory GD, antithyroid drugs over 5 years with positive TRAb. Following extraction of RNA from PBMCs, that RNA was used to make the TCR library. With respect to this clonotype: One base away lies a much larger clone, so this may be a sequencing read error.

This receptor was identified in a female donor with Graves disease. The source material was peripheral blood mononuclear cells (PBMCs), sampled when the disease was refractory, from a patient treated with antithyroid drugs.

CDR3 nucleotide sequence: TGTGCCAGCAGCTTAGCACAGAGCTATGGCTACACCTTC. Its protein product is CASSLAQSYGYTF. The chain uses TRBV7-9 and TRBJ1-2, with D unclear. CDR3 size: 13 residues. Germline V gene sequence: CDR1 SEHNR, CDR2 FQNEAQ (reference sequence). Trimming removed 0 bases from V and 4 bases from J, with 6 bases in between.